These 28 T cell receptor beta chains were all obtained from the same sample, sequenced in a study of blood T cell repertoires in COVID-19. Assay: immunoSEQ multiplex PCR; the TCRdb copy retains only in-frame clones and omits some. The sample lists approximately 150,000 clones, over 75% seen once, with more than 2% in the top ten. Specimen: peripheral blood. The receptors stem from a man aged 65 to 79 with active COVID-19.

This clone was detected many times. V is TRBV10-2 and J is TRBJ2-5; 9 nucleotides align to TRBD2. Trimming at V came to 2 bases and at J to 4 bases, leaving 5 bases not matched to a gene. The CDR3 runs to 15 residues. Germline V gene lookup returns CDR1 WSHSY and CDR2 SAAADI. The CDR3 spells CASSERREGRETQYF. In DNA form, the CDR3 reads TGCGCCAGCAGTGAGAGGCGGGAGGGCAGAGAGACCCAGTACTTC.

This chain joins TRBV3-1 (or the pseudogene TRBV3-2) and TRBJ1-6, with 8 positions matching TRBD1. The CDR3 runs 16 residues. The J segment lost 9 bases and the V segment lost 2 bases, leaving 9 bases of the junction unmatched. Germline V gives CDR1 LGHDT, CDR2 YNNKEL (reference sequence). The chain's CDR3 is CASSQSGTGPSSPLHF. CDR3 bases: TGTGCCAGCAGCCAATCCGGGACAGGTCCTAGTTCACCCCTCCACTTT.

The chain links TRBV5-1 to TRBJ2-2, with D maybe TRBD1 (5 bases). Germline V lookup: CDR1 SGHRS, CDR2 YFSETQ. Trimming removed 0 bases from V and 7 bases from J, with 7 bases in between. The CDR3 runs to 13 residues. The CDR3 sequence is CASSLEGYGELFF. The CDR3 coding sequence is TGCGCCAGCAGCTTGGAGGGGTACGGGGAGCTGTTTTTT.

The V call is TRBV5-1, the J call TRBJ1-1; TRBD1 might be the D (5 bases). Trimming took 5 bases from V and 1 from J, leaving 12 bases between them. The CDR3 contains 14 residues. Germline V gene data show CDR1 as SGHRS and CDR2 as YFSETQ. In nucleotides, the CDR3 is TGCGCCAGCAGTAGGGCAGGGTGGAACACTGAAGCTTTCTTT. Its protein product is CASSRAGWNTEAFF. Complete variable domain (other parts from reference TRBV5-1 and TRBJ1-1): KAGVTQTPRYLIKTRGQQVTLSCSPISGHRSVSWYQQTPGQGLQFLFEYFSETQRNKGNFPGRFSGRQFSNSRSEMNVSTLELGDSALYLCASSRAGWNTEAFFGQGTRLTVV.

The chain recombines TRBV4-3 with TRBJ2-7; the match to TRBD2 covers 9 bases. The CDR3 extends over 14 amino acids. After removal of 4 bases from V and 7 bases from J, the junction contained 8 bases not matched to a gene. Germline V gene data show CDR1 as LGHNA and CDR2 as YSLEER. As DNA, the CDR3 is TGCGCCAGCAGCCCCCAAACAGCGGGAGGTGAGCAGTACTTC. It codes for CASSPQTAGGEQYF.

The chain employs TRBV18 and TRBJ2-3; D is unresolved. The CDR3 contains 15 residues. V dropped 0 bases and J dropped 1 base, with 8 bases sitting between them. Germline CDR1 and CDR2: KGHSH and LQKENI. The CDR3 region has the DNA TGTGCCAGCTCACCACCTCGTGCAGGCACAGATACGCAGTATTTT. Protein: CASSPPRAGTDTQYF.

CDR3 region: CASSGGLAGTDTQYF. The CDR3 nucleotides read TGTGCCAGCAGCGGGGGACTAGCGGGCACAGATACGCAGTATTTT. The chain carries TRBV5-6 and TRBJ2-3; 11 positions match TRBD2. Trimming cost V 4 bases and J 1 base; bases outside gene matches: 2. The length of the CDR3 is 15 residues. Germline V gene data show CDR1 as SGHDT and CDR2 as YYEEEE.

The J gene is TRBJ1-1, the V gene TRBV4-3, with a weak D call TRBD1 (6 bases). CDR3 length: 15 amino acids. With 0 bases removed from V and 1 base from J, the gap between germline ends came to 9 bases. Looked up from germline, CDR1 is LGHNA and CDR2 is YSLEER. Here the CDR3 DNA reads TGCGCCAGCAGCCAAGATCCAGGGGCGAACACTGAAGCTTTCTTT. This encodes CASSQDPGANTEAFF.

The chain couples TRBV24-1 to TRBJ2-5; 8 bases align to TRBD1. V shed 2 bases and J 5 bases; nucleotides not matched to a gene: 9. The germline CDR1 and CDR2 sequences are KGHDR and SFDVKD. The CDR3 contains 16 residues. CDR3 bases: TGTGCCACCAGTGATTCAGGGGGCCTATGGGGGGAGACCCAGTACTTC. It yields the protein CATSDSGGLWGETQYF.

The chain recombines TRBV27 with TRBJ1-6; D is perhaps TRBD1 (6 bases). CDR1 is MNHEY and CDR2 is SMNVEV in the germline V gene (reference sequence). The CDR3 is 17 residues long. The V end was cut by 2 bases, the J end by 7 bases, with 18 bases between. DNA for the CDR3: TGTGCCAGCAGTTTACTTCAGGGGCAACCGACAAATTCACCCCTCCACTTT. It is translated as CASSLLQGQPTNSPLHF.

The chain recombines TRBV15 with TRBJ2-7; 8 bases align to TRBD2. Germline-derived CDR1 and CDR2 are LNHNV and YYDKDF (reference sequence). Trimming took 0 bases from V and 6 from J; bases not matched to a gene: 19. The CDR3 is 19 amino acids. CDR3 region: CATSRDSQTPGLVLCEQYF. DNA of the CDR3: TGTGCCACCAGCAGAGACTCCCAAACACCGGGACTAGTGTTGTGCGAGCAGTACTTC.

V usage is TRBV28 and J usage is TRBJ1-6, with a tentative D call TRBD1 (5 bases). From germline, CDR1 is MDHEN and CDR2 SYDVKM. The CDR3 covers 13 residues. The V gene lost 9 bases and the J gene lost 7 bases, with 13 bases spanning the gap. CDR3: CASKRGGNSPLHF. The CDR3 DNA sequence: TGTGCCAGTAAGAGGGGAGGCAATTCACCCCTCCACTTT.

This chain joins TRBV28 and TRBJ2-7; 13 nucleotides agree with TRBD2. This CDR3 region has 16 residues. Germline trimming cut 6 bases from V and 3 bases from J; bases unmatched to any gene: 8. Germline loops: CDR1 MDHEN, CDR2 SYDVKM. CDR3 sequence (DNA): TGTGCCAGCAGGTTACTAGCGGGAGGGCCCGGCTACGAGCAGTACTTC. It is translated as CASRLLAGGPGYEQYF.

This clone was detected once. The genes are TRBV28 and TRBJ2-1; 9 bases are a match to TRBD1. V lost 6 bases and J lost 8; bases outside the gene matches: 14. This CDR3 region has 16 residues. The germline gives CDR1 MDHEN, CDR2 SYDVKM. CDR3 bases: TGTGCCAGCAGCCGCGGGACAGGGAGGGGGACAGATGAGCAGTTCTTC. It specifies CASSRGTGRGTDEQFF.

The count of this clone is one. This sequence joins TRBV19 and TRBJ2-3, with D maybe TRBD2 (5 bases). Germline lookup yields CDR1 LNHDA and CDR2 SQIVND (reference sequence). Deletions cut 1 base from V and 1 base from J, with 12 bases between. This CDR3 is 16 amino acids long. The CDR3 here is CASSIGGRARTDTQYF. DNA for the CDR3: TGTGCCAGTAGTATAGGAGGGCGAGCCCGCACAGATACGCAGTATTTT.

The genes are TRBV19 and TRBJ1-6; TRBD1 is a possible D gene (6 bases). CDR3 size: 17 residues. Germline assignment: CDR1 LNHDA and CDR2 SQIVND (reference sequence). The ends were cut back, 6 bases at V and 7 bases at J, with 22 bases in the middle. CDR3 in DNA: TGTGCCAGTAGCCGGGGGCGGGGGCCAGAACGGAATTCACCCCTCCACTTT. It specifies CASSRGRGPERNSPLHF.

The chain uses TRBV19 and TRBJ1-4; TRBD1 might be the D (5 bases). There are 14 residues in the CDR3. Deletions cut 1 base from V and 13 bases from J, with 16 bases between. Per germline, CDR1 LNHDA and CDR2 SQIVND (reference sequence). CDR3: CASSIVGDSARLFF. The CDR3 nucleotides read TGTGCCAGTAGTATAGTAGGGGACTCGGCAAGACTGTTTTTT.

The chain recombines TRBV7-2 with TRBJ2-7; 8 bases agree with TRBD1. Trimming removed 5 bases from V and 4 bases from J; junction bases left unmatched: 10. There are 15 residues in the CDR3. Germline-derived CDR1 and CDR2 are SGHTA and FQGNSA. The CDR3 region is CASSLGQGVAYEQYF. The CDR3 region has the DNA TGTGCCAGCAGCCTAGGACAGGGAGTCGCTTACGAGCAGTACTTC.

The rearrangement links TRBV21-1 to TRBJ2-1; TRBD2 is the table's D call, not checked against the DNA. TRBV21-1 corresponds to a pseudogene. The length of the CDR3 is 18 residues. The CDR3 DNA reads as TGTGCCAGCAGCAAAGCCTGCTGGACTTTCCCTGACTACAATGAGCAGTTCTTC. Translation gives CASSKACWTFPDYNEQFF.

This clone was counted a single time. The chain is built from TRBV7-2 and TRBJ1-4; 7 nucleotides agree with TRBD1. Losses at the gene ends were 5 bases for V and 11 bases for J; bases not matched to a gene: 8. The CDR3 is 13 residues long. Germline V CDR1 and CDR2: SGHTA, FQGNSA. CDR3 sequence reads: CASSLGQVGKLFF. The CDR3 DNA follows: TGTGCCAGCAGCCTTGGACAGGTCGGGAAACTGTTTTTT.

The CDR3 sequence: CASSQNSGRGNEQFF. The CDR3 DNA sequence: TGTGCCAGCAGCCAAAATAGCGGGAGAGGTAATGAGCAGTTCTTC. The V gene is TRBV14, the J gene TRBJ2-1; 9 bases line up with TRBD2. Germline lookup yields CDR1 SGHDN and CDR2 FVKESK. The CDR3 is 15 residues long. With 2 bases clipped from V and 7 bases from J, the junction kept 6 bases outside the gene matches.

V is TRBV30 and J is TRBJ1-4; no reliable D call. Germline V gives CDR1 GTSNPN, CDR2 SVGIG (reference sequence). The CDR3 has 13 residues. Trimming pared 0 bases from V and 8 bases from J, leaving 10 bases between. CDR3 nucleotides: TGTGCCTGGAGTGTACGGAGGGTCGAAAAACTGTTTTTT. Residues: CAWSVRRVEKLFF. Drawing the rest from reference TRBV30 and TRBJ1-4, the complete variable domain is SQTIHQWPATLVQPVGSPLSLECTVEGTSNPNLYWYRQAAGRGLQLLFYSVGIGQISSEVPQNLSASRPQDRQFILSSKKLLLSDSGFYLCAWSVRRVEKLFFGSGTQLSVL.

The chain combines TRBV28 with TRBJ1-2; D ambiguous. CDR1 MDHEN and CDR2 SYDVKM come from the germline V gene. The CDR3 spans 13 residues. V was clipped by 3 bases and J by 0 bases, with 5 bases between them. CDR3 in amino acids: CASSLRANYGYTF. CDR3 bases: TGTGCCAGCAGTTTGAGGGCTAACTATGGCTACACCTTC.

The DNA of the CDR3 is TGTGCCAGCAGGAAACAGGGGTACAATGAGCAGTTCTTC. Translated, it gives CASRKQGYNEQFF. The V gene is TRBV6-4, the J gene TRBJ2-1, with 7 positions matching TRBD1. Germline assignment: CDR1 MRHNA and CDR2 SNTAGT. V lost 6 bases, J lost 4 bases, and 3 bases stayed unmatched. This CDR3 has 13 amino acids.

The V call is TRBV7-9, the J call TRBJ1-1, with D perhaps TRBD1 (6 bases). Germline values: CDR1 SEHNR, CDR2 FQNEAQ (reference sequence). This CDR3 has 15 residues. The germline V and J ends were trimmed by 1 base and 6 bases, with 15 bases remaining between them. CDR3 in amino acids: CASSLGGGRNAEAFF. In nucleotides, the CDR3 is TGTGCCAGCAGCTTAGGTGGGGGCCGCAACGCTGAAGCTTTCTTT.

This clone came up once. This sequence joins TRBV5-1 and TRBJ1-1; 7 bases map to TRBD1. Germline lookup yields CDR1 SGHRS and CDR2 YFSETQ. This CDR3 comprises 15 residues. V dropped 2 bases and J dropped 8; count of bases not matched to a gene: 12. CDR3: CASSFQQGLSNEAFF. The CDR3 nucleotides are TGCGCCAGCAGCTTCCAACAGGGGTTATCGAACGAAGCTTTCTTT. The variable domain in full, completed from reference TRBV5-1 and TRBJ1-1, reads KAGVTQTPRYLIKTRGQQVTLSCSPISGHRSVSWYQQTPGQGLQFLFEYFSETQRNKGNFPGRFSGRQFSNSRSEMNVSTLELGDSALYLCASSFQQGLSNEAFFGQGTRLTVV.

The rearrangement joins TRBV28 to TRBJ1-5, with a weak D call TRBD1 (6 bases). The V gene's germline CDR1 is MDHEN and CDR2 SYDVKM. The V and J ends lost 6 bases and 0 bases respectively, with 12 bases between them. CDR3 length: 15 amino acids. The CDR3 DNA reads as TGTGCCAGCAGCGGACAGTCCTATAGCAATCAGCCCCAGCATTTT. Translated: CASSGQSYSNQPQHF.

This clone has a handful of counts. The gene calls are TRBV4-2 and TRBJ2-7, with 8 bases fitting TRBD2. Germline CDR1 LGHNA, CDR2 YNFKEQ. The CDR3 has 16 residues. V was clipped by 4 bases and J by 2 bases; unmatched bases: 10. The CDR3 sequence: CASSPREAGVPYEQYF. The DNA of the CDR3 is TGTGCCAGCAGCCCACGGGAAGCGGGAGTCCCCTACGAGCAGTACTTC.